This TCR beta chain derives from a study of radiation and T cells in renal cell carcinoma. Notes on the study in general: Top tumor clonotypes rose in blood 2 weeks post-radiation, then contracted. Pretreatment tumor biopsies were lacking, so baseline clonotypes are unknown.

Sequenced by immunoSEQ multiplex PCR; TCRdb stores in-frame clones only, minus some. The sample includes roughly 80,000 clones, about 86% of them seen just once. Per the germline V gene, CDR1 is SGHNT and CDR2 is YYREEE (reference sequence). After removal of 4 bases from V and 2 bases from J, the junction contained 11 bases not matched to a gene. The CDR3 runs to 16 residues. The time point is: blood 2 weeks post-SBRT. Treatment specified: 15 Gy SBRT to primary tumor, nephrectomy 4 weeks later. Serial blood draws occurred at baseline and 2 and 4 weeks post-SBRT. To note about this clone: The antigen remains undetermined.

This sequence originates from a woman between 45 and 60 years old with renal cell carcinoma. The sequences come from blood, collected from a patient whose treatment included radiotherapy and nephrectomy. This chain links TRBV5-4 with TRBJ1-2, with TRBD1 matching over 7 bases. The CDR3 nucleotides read TGTGCCAGCAGCCCAACCCCGGGACAGAGAAACTATGGCTACACCTTC. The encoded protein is CASSPTPGQRNYGYTF.